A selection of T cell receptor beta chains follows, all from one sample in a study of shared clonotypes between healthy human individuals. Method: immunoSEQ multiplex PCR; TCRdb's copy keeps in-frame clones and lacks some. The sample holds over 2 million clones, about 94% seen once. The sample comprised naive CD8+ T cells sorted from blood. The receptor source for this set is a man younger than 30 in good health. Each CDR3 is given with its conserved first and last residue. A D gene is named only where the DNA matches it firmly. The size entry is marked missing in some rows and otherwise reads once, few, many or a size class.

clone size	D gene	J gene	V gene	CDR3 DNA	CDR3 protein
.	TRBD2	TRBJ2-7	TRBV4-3	TGCGCCAGCAGCCAAGATCTAGGCGGACGGGAGGTCTCCTACGAGCAGTACTTC	CASSQDLGGREVSYEQYF
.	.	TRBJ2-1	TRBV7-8	TGTGCCAGCAGCTCAGCTTCCGAGGGGTGGGTTGAGCAGTTCTTC	CASSSASEGWVEQFF
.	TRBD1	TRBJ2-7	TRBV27	TGTGCCAGCAGTTTAGGGACAGACCTCGGCCACGAGCAGTACTTC	CASSLGTDLGHEQYF
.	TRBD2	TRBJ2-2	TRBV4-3	TGCGCCAGCAGCCAAGATTTGCGGGAGGAGGGTTTGACCGGGGAGCTGTTTTTT	CASSQDLREEGLTGELFF
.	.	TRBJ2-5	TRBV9	TGTGCCAGCAGCCCAGGGCTTCCCGGGACCCAGTACTTC	CASSPGLPGTQYF
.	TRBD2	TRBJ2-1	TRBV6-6	TGTGCCGTCGTACTAGCGGTGAACAATGAGCAGTTCTTC	CAVVLAVNNEQFF
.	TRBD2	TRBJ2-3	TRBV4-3	TGCGCCAGCAGCCAAGATCTCCAGCGGGAGACAGATACGCAGTATTTT	CASSQDLQRETDTQYF
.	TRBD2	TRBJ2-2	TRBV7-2	TGTGCCAGCAGCTTAGTGTCCCTAGCGGGCGGGGAGCTGTTTTTT	CASSLVSLAGGELFF
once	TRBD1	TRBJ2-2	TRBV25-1	TGTGCCAGCAGTGAATACGGGACAGGGGCCACCGGGGAGCTGTTTTTT	CASSEYGTGATGELFF
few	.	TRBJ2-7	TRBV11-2	TGTGCCAGCAGCTTAGATGGACGGACGGGCTACGAGCAGTACTTC	CASSLDGRTGYEQYF
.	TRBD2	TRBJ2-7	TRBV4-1	TGCGCCAGCAGCCACGGGGGGACTAGCGGGACCTACGAGCAGTACTTC	CASSHGGTSGTYEQYF
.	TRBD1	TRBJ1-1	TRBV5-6	TGTGCCAGCAGCGACGGGACAGGGGCTTTCTTT	CASSDGTGAFF
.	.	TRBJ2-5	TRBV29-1	TGCAGCGTTGAGGACGTCTGGGGAGAAGAGACCCAGTACTTC	CSVEDVWGEETQYF
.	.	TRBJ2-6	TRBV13	TGTGCCAGCAGCCCAGCTGGAGCGTCTGGGGCCAACGTCCTGACTTTC	CASSPAGASGANVLTF
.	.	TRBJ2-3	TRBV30	TGTGCCTGGACTAGCGTGGGCACAGATACGCAGTATTTT	CAWTSVGTDTQYF
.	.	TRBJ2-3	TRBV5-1	TGCGCCAGCAGCTTGGATGGGGGGCCCACAGATACGCAGTATTTT	CASSLDGGPTDTQYF
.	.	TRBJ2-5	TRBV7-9	TGTGCCAGCAGCCCCCCCTGGGACGGGGAGACCCAGTACTTC	CASSPPWDGETQYF
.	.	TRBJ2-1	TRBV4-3	TGCGCCAGCAGCCAAGACGGGCGGGAATCCTACAATGAGCAGTTCTTC	CASSQDGRESYNEQFF
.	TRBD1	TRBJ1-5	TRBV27	TGTGCCAGCAGTTTATTATGGCAGGGGGGAAATCAGCCCCAGCATTTT	CASSLLWQGGNQPQHF
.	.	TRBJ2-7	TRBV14	TGTGCCAGCAGCCCCGACTGGACCTACGAGCAGTACTTC	CASSPDWTYEQYF
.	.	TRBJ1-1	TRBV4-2	TGTGCCAGCAGGTACACTGGACAGATTGAAGCTTTCTTT	CASRYTGQIEAFF
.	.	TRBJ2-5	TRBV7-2	TGTGCCAGCAGCTTAGTGAAGGTCGGTGGAGAGACCCAGTACTTC	CASSLVKVGGETQYF
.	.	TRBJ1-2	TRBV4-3	TGCGCCAGCAGCCAGTCAGCCCACTATGGCTACACCTTC	CASSQSAHYGYTF
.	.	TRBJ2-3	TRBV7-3	TGTGCCAGCAGACCGCACTCCACAGATACGCAGTATTTT	CASRPHSTDTQYF
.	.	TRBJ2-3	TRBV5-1	TGCGCCAGCAGCCCACGGGGGGCGATCCCCACAGATACGCAGTATTTT	CASSPRGAIPTDTQYF
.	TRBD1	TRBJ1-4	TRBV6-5	TGTGCCAGCAGCTCTCCGGGACAGGGTCTACCAGAACTGTTTTTT	CASSSPGQGLPELFF
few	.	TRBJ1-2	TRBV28	TGTGCCCTAGACGGGGCAGATGGCTACACCTTC	CALDGADGYTF
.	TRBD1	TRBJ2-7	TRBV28	TGTGCCAGCAGTCACTCTCGGACAGGGGTTTACGAGCAGTACTTC	CASSHSRTGVYEQYF
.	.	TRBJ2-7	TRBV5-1	TGCGCCAGCAGCTCCGCGGACTCCCACTACTACGAGCAGTACTTC	CASSSADSHYYEQYF
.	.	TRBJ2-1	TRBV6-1	TGTGCCATCCGGTCAGTGGCCTACAATGAGCAGTTCTTC	CAIRSVAYNEQFF
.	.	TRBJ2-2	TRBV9	TGTGCCAGCAGCGTAGAGGTTCTTCCGAACACCGGGGAGCTGTTTTTT	CASSVEVLPNTGELFF
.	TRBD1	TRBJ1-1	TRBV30	TGTGCCTGGAGTAAAGGGGGCTACGATCGGGAGTACACTGAAGCTTTCTTT	CAWSKGGYDREYTEAFF
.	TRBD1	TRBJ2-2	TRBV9	TGTGCCAGCAGCCCCCAGACAGGGGGAGCCTCCGGGGAGCTGTTTTTT	CASSPQTGGASGELFF
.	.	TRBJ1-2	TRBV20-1	TGCAGTGCTTCTAATAACTATGGCTACACCTTC	CSASNNYGYTF
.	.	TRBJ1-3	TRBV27	TGTGCCAGCATGGCAGGCGGAGGCCCTGGAAACACCATATATTTT	CASMAGGGPGNTIYF
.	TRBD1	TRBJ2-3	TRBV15	TGTGCCACCAGACAGGGGGCATTCTCTAGCACAGATACGCAGTATTTT	CATRQGAFSSTDTQYF
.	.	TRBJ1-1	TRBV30	TGTGCGACCGTTGAGGGGGGTGAAGCTTTCTTT	CATVEGGEAFF
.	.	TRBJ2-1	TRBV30	TGTGCCTGGACTTACGGGGGCTCCTCCTACAATGAGCAGTTCTTC	CAWTYGGSSYNEQFF
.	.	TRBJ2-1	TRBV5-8	TGTGCCAGCAGCCAAGAACAGACCTACAATGAGCAGTTCTTC	CASSQEQTYNEQFF
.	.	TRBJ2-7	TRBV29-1	TGCAGCGTTGAAGATCTAGGCGGATCCTACGAGCAGTACTTC	CSVEDLGGSYEQYF
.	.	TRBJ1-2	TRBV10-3	TGTGCCATCAGTCCGACGGGACCTAACTATGGCTACACCTTC	CAISPTGPNYGYTF
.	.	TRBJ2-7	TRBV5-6	TGTGCCAGCAGCTGGGGTGTCTCCTACGAGCAGTACTTC	CASSWGVSYEQYF
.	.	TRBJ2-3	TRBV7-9	TGTGCCAGCAGCTTATTCTTGGACCGTAGCACAGATACGCAGTATTTT	CASSLFLDRSTDTQYF
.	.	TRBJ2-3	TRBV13	TGTGCCAGCAGCTTAGGTGCAGGAGGTTGGGCAGATACGCAGTATTTT	CASSLGAGGWADTQYF
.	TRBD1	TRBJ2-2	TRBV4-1	TGCGCCAGCAGCCAAGGAAACAGGGGAGTCTCCGGGGAGCTGTTTTTT	CASSQGNRGVSGELFF
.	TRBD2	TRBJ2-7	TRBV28	TGTGCCAGCAACCAAGCGGGGGGAACCTACGAGCAGTACTTC	CASNQAGGTYEQYF
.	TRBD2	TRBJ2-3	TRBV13	TGTGCCAGCAGCCCGAAGACTAGCGGCACAGATACGCAGTATTTT	CASSPKTSGTDTQYF
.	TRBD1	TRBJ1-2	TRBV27	TGTGCCAGCAGTCCGCAGGGGGCCGCCCTTGGCTACACCTTC	CASSPQGAALGYTF
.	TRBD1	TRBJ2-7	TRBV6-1	TGTGCCAGCAGTGAAGCGACAGGGAGCGCCTACGAGCAGTACTTC	CASSEATGSAYEQYF
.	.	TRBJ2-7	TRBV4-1	TGCGCCAGCAGCCAAGGTCTAAGCTCCTACGAGCAGTACTTC	CASSQGLSSYEQYF
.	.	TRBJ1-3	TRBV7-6	TGTGCCAGCAGCTCGGAGGGGAACACCATATATTTT	CASSSEGNTIYF
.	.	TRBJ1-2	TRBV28	TGTGCCAGCAGTTTTACCGGGGGCACGATTAACTATGGCTACACCTTC	CASSFTGGTINYGYTF